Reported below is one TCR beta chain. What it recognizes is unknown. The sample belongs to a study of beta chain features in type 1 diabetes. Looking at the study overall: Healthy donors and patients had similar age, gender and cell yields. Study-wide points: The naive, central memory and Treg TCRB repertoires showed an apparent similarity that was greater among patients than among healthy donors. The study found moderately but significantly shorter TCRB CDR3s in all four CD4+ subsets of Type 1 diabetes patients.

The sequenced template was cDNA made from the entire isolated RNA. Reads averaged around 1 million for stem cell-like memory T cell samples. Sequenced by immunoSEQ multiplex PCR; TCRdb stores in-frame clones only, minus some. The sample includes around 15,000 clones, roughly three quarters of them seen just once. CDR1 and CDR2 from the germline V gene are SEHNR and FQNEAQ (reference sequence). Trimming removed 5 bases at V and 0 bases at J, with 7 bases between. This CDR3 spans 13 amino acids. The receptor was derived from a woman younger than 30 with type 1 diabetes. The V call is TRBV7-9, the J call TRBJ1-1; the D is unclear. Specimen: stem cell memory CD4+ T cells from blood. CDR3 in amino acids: CASSRLMNTEAFF. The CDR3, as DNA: TGTGCCAGCAGCAGACTGATGAACACTGAAGCTTTCTTT.